The 15 T cell receptor beta chains below were found in one sample sequenced in a study of shared clonotypes between healthy human individuals. The data were produced by immunoSEQ multiplex PCR, yet TCRdb's version contains in-frame clones alone and is incomplete. The sample consists of under 2.5 million clones, 80% to 95% of them appearing once. Specimen: naive CD4+ T cells from PBMCs. Described subset: CD45RA+ positively selected. The receptors here all came from a man aged 18 to 35 in good health. Some clones in this sample may be carry-over from other donors' samples.

As concerns this clone: Different DNA sequences within this sample yield the same CDR3. The V gene is TRBV6-6, the J gene TRBJ1-5; perhaps TRBD1 as D (6 bases). V lost 2 bases and J 2 bases, leaving 10 bases between the germline ends. Looked up from germline, CDR1 is MNHNY and CDR2 is SVGAGI (reference sequence). The CDR3 has 15 amino acids. For the CDR3, the DNA is TGTGCCAGCAGTTACGGGGGGGCGGGCAATCAGCCCCAGCATTTT. Amino acids: CASSYGGAGNQPQHF.

This chain connects TRBV6-5 to TRBJ1-2; D may be TRBD1 (5 bases). V was pared by 0 bases and J by 4 bases, with 9 bases between. Germline loops: CDR1 MNHEY, CDR2 SVGAGI. The CDR3 is 14 amino acids. The CDR3, as DNA: TGTGCCAGCAGTTACTCAGGCAGGGCCTATGGCTACACCTTC. It yields the protein CASSYSGRAYGYTF.

The chain uses TRBV19 and TRBJ2-5; maybe TRBD1 (5 bases). Deletions cut 6 bases from V and 1 base from J, with 12 bases between. This CDR3 is built from 14 residues. Germline V gene sequence: CDR1 LNHDA, CDR2 SQIVND (reference sequence). CDR3 in DNA: TGTGCCAGTAGCCCCTGGCAGGGCCAAGAGACCCAGTACTTC. As protein: CASSPWQGQETQYF.

The chain uses TRBV5-8 and TRBJ1-1; 9 bases fit TRBD1. The CDR3 has 13 residues. Germline V gene lookup returns CDR1 SGHTS and CDR2 YDEGEE. The V and J ends lost 5 bases and 4 bases, in that order; junction bases with no gene match: 3. CDR3 protein: CASRGTGSTEAFF. In DNA form, the CDR3 reads TGTGCCAGCAGGGGGACAGGGAGCACTGAAGCTTTCTTT.

The CDR3 region is CASSKSGGRAEQYF. CDR3 DNA: TGTGCCAGCAGCAAGTCCGGCGGGAGGGCCGAGCAGTACTTC. V is TRBV7-2 and J is TRBJ2-7, with TRBD2 matching 9 bases. The germline V gene encodes CDR1 SGHTA and CDR2 FQGNSA. The CDR3 runs 14 residues. Germline trimming cut 5 bases from V and 6 bases from J; bases unmatched to any gene: 8.

The chain has TRBV7-2 and TRBJ2-5; maybe TRBD2 (5 bases). Looked up from germline, CDR1 is SGHTA and CDR2 is FQGNSA. The V gene lost 2 bases and the J gene lost 5 bases, with 12 bases spanning the gap. CDR3 size: 14 residues. The CDR3 loop reads CASSLSGIAETQYF. As DNA, the CDR3 is TGTGCCAGCAGCTTATCCGGGATAGCGGAGACCCAGTACTTC.

The V and J genes are TRBV28 and TRBJ2-7; 11 bases fit TRBD1. This CDR3 comprises 15 residues. Germline CDR1 and CDR2: MDHEN and SYDVKM. V shed 2 bases, J shed 6 bases, and the junction held 6 bases outside the gene matches. The CDR3 loop is CASSLAGTGGFEQYF. DNA of the CDR3: TGTGCCAGCAGTTTAGCTGGGACAGGGGGATTCGAGCAGTACTTC.

The J gene is TRBJ2-3, the V gene TRBV30, with TRBD2 matching over 9 bases. The CDR3 covers 14 residues. Germline V CDR1 and CDR2: GTSNPN, SVGIG (reference sequence). With 3 bases clipped from V and 6 bases from J, the junction kept 7 bases outside the gene matches. The DNA for the CDR3 is TGTGCCTGGAGGTCGGCGGGAGGGCGTGATACGCAGTATTTT. This translates into CAWRSAGGRDTQYF.

The V and J genes are TRBV30 and TRBJ1-5; D gene unclear. This CDR3 region has 14 residues. CDR1 GTSNPN and CDR2 SVGIG come from the germline V gene (reference sequence). The V gene lost 0 bases and the J gene lost 7 bases, with 13 bases spanning the gap. CDR3 sequence: CAWSVAPGKQPQHF. The CDR3 nucleotides read TGTGCCTGGAGTGTAGCTCCCGGGAAACAGCCCCAGCATTTT.

The chain links TRBV7-9 to TRBJ1-1, with a possible D match to TRBD1 (5 bases). The V gene's germline CDR1 is SEHNR and CDR2 FQNEAQ (reference sequence). This CDR3 has 16 amino acids. The ends were cut back, 8 bases at V and 0 bases at J, with 19 bases in the middle. The CDR3 is CASPPATEDMNTEAFF. The CDR3 bases are TGTGCCAGCCCCCCAGCGACAGAAGACATGAACACTGAAGCTTTCTTT.

The chain uses TRBV5-1 and TRBJ2-1; 10 bases fit TRBD1. The CDR3 runs 16 residues. Germline V CDR1 and CDR2: SGHRS, YFSETQ. V lost 0 bases, J lost 5 bases, and 5 bases stayed unmatched. The CDR3 DNA is TGCGCCAGCAGCTTGGCCCCCGGGACAGGGGACAATGAGCAGTTCTTC. It codes for CASSLAPGTGDNEQFF.

V is TRBV5-1 and J is TRBJ1-2; unclear D gene. The V and J ends lost 0 bases and 8 bases respectively, with 11 bases between them. The CDR3 consists of 13 residues. The germline gives CDR1 SGHRS, CDR2 YFSETQ. CDR3 nucleotides: TGCGCCAGCAGCTTGGTCGAAGGGAACGGCTACACCTTC. It codes for CASSLVEGNGYTF.

J is TRBJ2-5 and V is TRBV5-1, with no clear D. In germline, CDR1 is SGHRS, CDR2 YFSETQ. The length of the CDR3 is 14 residues. Trimming removed 4 bases from V and 2 bases from J, with 12 bases in between. CDR3 amino acids: CASSQAGNQETQYF. CDR3 nucleotide sequence: TGCGCCAGCAGCCAGGCAGGCAATCAAGAGACCCAGTACTTC. The full variable domain, with the rest looked up from reference TRBV5-1 and TRBJ2-5, is KAGVTQTPRYLIKTRGQQVTLSCSPISGHRSVSWYQQTPGQGLQFLFEYFSETQRNKGNFPGRFSGRQFSNSRSEMNVSTLELGDSALYLCASSQAGNQETQYFGPGTRLLVL.

The J gene is TRBJ2-3, the V gene TRBV28; 9 bases agree with TRBD2. Germline CDR1 MDHEN, CDR2 SYDVKM. The CDR3 runs 15 residues. After removal of 6 bases from V and 3 bases from J, the junction contained 7 bases not matched to a gene. The CDR3 bases are TGTGCCAGCAGCATTAGCGGGAGTGGGACAGATACGCAGTATTTT. Protein: CASSISGSGTDTQYF.

V usage is TRBV7-2 and J usage is TRBJ1-1; D is unresolved. This CDR3 spans 14 amino acids. V lost 3 bases, J lost 1 base, and 9 bases lay in between. Germline V gives CDR1 SGHTA, CDR2 FQGNSA. The CDR3 sequence: CASSFGRQNTEAFF. The CDR3 DNA follows: TGTGCCAGCAGCTTCGGCAGGCAGAACACTGAAGCTTTCTTT.